Shown below are 7 T cell receptor beta chains from a single sample sequenced in a study of cytomegalovirus exposure and HLA in healthy donors. Clones were read by immunoSEQ multiplex PCR, and TCRdb kept only the in-frame ones, dropping some. The top ten clones hold around 0.9% of a sample with about 60,000 clones, 90% to 97% of them seen once. Sequenced sample: PBMCs. The receptor source for this set is a man younger than 30 in good health and CMV-seronegative.

The genes are TRBV2 and TRBJ1-4; TRBD1 matches at 8 bases. The germline CDR1 and CDR2 sequences are SNHLY and FYNNEI. The J segment lost 6 bases and the V segment lost 9 bases, leaving 9 bases of the junction unmatched. The CDR3 is 14 amino acids. For the CDR3, the DNA is TGTGCCAGTGACATAGGGACAGGCTATGAAAAACTGTTTTTT. The encoded protein is CASDIGTGYEKLFF.

The V call is TRBV6-6, the J call TRBJ2-5, with 9 bases lining up with TRBD2. This CDR3 has 15 amino acids. Germline CDR1 reads MNHNY; CDR2 reads SVGAGI (reference sequence). After removal of 9 bases from V and 10 bases from J, the junction contained 18 bases not matched to a gene. CDR3 DNA sequence: TGTGCCAGTAATCAGCTAGCGGGACGCGCGAATAACCAGTACTTC. Translating gives CASNQLAGRANNQYF.

This sequence joins TRBV4-1 and TRBJ2-3; D is perhaps TRBD1 (5 bases). The germline CDR1 and CDR2 sequences are MGHRA and YSYEKL. The V end was cut by 0 bases, the J end by 3 bases, with 13 bases between. The CDR3 sequence is 16 residues long. In nucleotides, the CDR3 is TGCGCCAGCAGCCAAGAAGTAGGGGTTGGTACAGATACGCAGTATTTT. It encodes CASSQEVGVGTDTQYF.

The CDR3 here is CASSQDWTGSGANVLTF. The CDR3 DNA sequence: TGCGCCAGCAGCCAAGATTGGACAGGCTCTGGGGCCAACGTCCTGACTTTC. This chain connects TRBV4-1 to TRBJ2-6; the match to TRBD1 covers 7 bases. V lost 0 bases and J lost 0; bases outside the gene matches: 2. CDR1 is MGHRA, CDR2 YSYEKL, per germline. The CDR3 contains 17 residues.

This sequence joins TRBV27 and TRBJ1-1; D is unresolved. The germline V gene has CDR1 MNHEY and CDR2 SMNVEV (reference sequence). Trimming shortened V by 0 bases and J by 1 base, and 9 bases separated the two germline ends. The CDR3 contains 15 residues. As DNA, the CDR3 is TGTGCCAGCAGTTTATCCCCCAGATCGAACACTGAAGCTTTCTTT. It specifies CASSLSPRSNTEAFF.

This rearrangement joins TRBV5-1 to TRBJ2-5; D may be TRBD2 (7 bases). The CDR3 consists of 15 residues. Trimming stripped 4 bases from V and 5 bases from J, with 18 bases between. Germline V gives CDR1 SGHRS, CDR2 YFSETQ. In nucleotides, the CDR3 is TGCGCCAGCAGCCGTGAGGGGGGGGTAACGGAGACCCAGTACTTC. It yields the protein CASSREGGVTETQYF.

The chain uses TRBV28 and TRBJ1-5, with 7 bases matching TRBD1. V was clipped by 3 bases and J by 5 bases; unmatched bases: 7. CDR1 and CDR2 (germline): MDHEN, SYDVKM. The CDR3 runs to 15 residues. This CDR3 is CASSFDRESYQPQHF. CDR3 nucleotides: TGTGCCAGCAGTTTCGACAGGGAGTCTTATCAGCCCCAGCATTTT.